Each of the 20 T cell receptor beta chains below was sequenced from the same sample in a study of blood T cells in healthy people across ages. A sample-barcoded 5' primer and a J-beta primer mix were used in a second PCR of roughly 7 to 12 cycles. One entry per CDR3 protein, called by TCRdb with MiXCR from the 5' RACE reads. The sample records 600,000 or so distinct CDR3 sequences, approximately 21% being singletons. The material sequenced was blood. These receptors originate from a man in his 70s in good health.

The CDR3 loop is CASTSPGSNEQFF. The CDR3 nucleotides read TGTGCCAGCACCTCCCCAGGCTCTAATGAGCAGTTCTTC. This chain connects TRBV12-3 or TRBV12-4 to TRBJ2-1; D remains ambiguous. Trimming pared 7 bases from V and 7 bases from J, leaving 14 bases between. This CDR3 has 13 residues.

This clonotype was seen a few times. The chain joins TRBV7-9 to TRBJ1-4; D uncertain. The V and J ends lost 5 bases and 0 bases respectively, with 10 bases between them. From germline, CDR1 is SEHNR and CDR2 FQNEAQ (reference sequence). This CDR3 contains 15 residues. The CDR3 coding sequence is TGTGCCAGCAGCCGGGTGGGGTCAACTAATGAAAAACTGTTTTTT. It specifies CASSRVGSTNEKLFF.

This clonotype was observed a handful of times. This chain joins TRBV11-2 and TRBJ2-1; D call uncertain. This CDR3 is built from 13 residues. Trimming cost V 5 bases and J 9 bases, with 14 bases left between them. Looked up from germline, CDR1 is SGHAT and CDR2 is FQNNGV. The CDR3 DNA reads as TGTGCCAGCAGCCCTCAAGGATGGAGTGAGCAGTTCTTC. This sequence encodes CASSPQGWSEQFF.

The chain joins TRBV25-1 to TRBJ2-3, with a tentative D call TRBD2 (7 bases). CDR1 and CDR2 from the germline V gene are MGHDK and SYGVNS. Trimming took off 7 bases at V and 4 bases at J, with 18 bases between the two ends. This CDR3 is 15 amino acids long. The CDR3 region is CASTHGGARSDTQYF. DNA for the CDR3: TGTGCCAGCACCCATGGGGGGGCGCGTTCAGATACGCAGTATTTT.

In its sample, this clonotype was seen many times. This sequence joins TRBV7-8 and TRBJ2-5, with 10 bases that match TRBD2. Germline CDR1 reads SGHVS; CDR2 reads FQNEAQ. CDR3 length equals 14 residues. V dropped 4 bases and J dropped 6; count of bases not matched to a gene: 5. For the CDR3, the DNA is TGTGCCAGCAGCTCTAGCGGGAGTGCACAGACCCAGTACTTC. Its translation is CASSSSGSAQTQYF.

This chain links TRBV6-5 with TRBJ2-6, with 10 bases fitting TRBD1. Germline loops: CDR1 MNHEY, CDR2 SVGAGI. Losses at the gene ends were 9 bases for V and 4 bases for J; bases not matched to a gene: 12. The CDR3 loop spans 17 amino acids. CDR3 sequence (DNA): TGTGCCAGGGATTCGACAGGGGGCTCATCCGGGGCCAACGTCCTGACTTTC. It codes for CARDSTGGSSGANVLTF.

Only a few counts were recorded for this clonotype. The V gene is TRBV18, the J gene TRBJ2-1; a possible D gene is TRBD1 (6 bases). Germline CDR1 KGHSH, CDR2 LQKENI. This CDR3 has 14 amino acids. Trimming removed 4 bases at V and 5 bases at J, with 12 bases between. DNA of the CDR3: TGTGCCAGCTCACTGAGGACAGCGGACAATGAGCAGTTCTTC. Encoded protein: CASSLRTADNEQFF.

The rearrangement uses TRBV20-1 and TRBJ1-3; D perhaps matches TRBD1 (6 bases). The CDR3 spans 14 residues. Trimming stripped 3 bases from V and 4 bases from J, with 13 bases between. CDR1 and CDR2 from the germline V gene are DFQATT and SNEGSKA (reference sequence). Here the CDR3 DNA reads TGCAGTGCTAGGACCGGGACACTCGGAAACACCATATATTTT. Translated: CSARTGTLGNTIYF.

The chain uses TRBV6-2 or TRBV6-3 and TRBJ2-5, with D unresolved. The V end lost 1 base, the J end lost 4 bases, and 16 bases lay between the germline ends. The CDR3 has 16 residues. Germline V lookup: CDR1 MNHEY, CDR2 SVGEGT. The CDR3 DNA follows: TGTGCCAGCAGTTACTATTCGTCGGCAATTACAGAGACCCAGTACTTC. It translates to CASSYYSSAITETQYF.

This clonotype appeared a few times. The rearrangement uses TRBV20-1 and TRBJ2-5; D is undetermined. V dropped 0 bases and J dropped 0 bases, with 5 bases sitting between them. This CDR3 region has 13 residues. Germline loops: CDR1 DFQATT, CDR2 SNEGSKA (reference sequence). Here the CDR3 reads CSARDVNQETQYF. CDR3 bases: TGCAGTGCTAGAGACGTCAACCAAGAGACCCAGTACTTC.

This clonotype came up a few times. V and J are TRBV5-6 and TRBJ2-5, with unresolved D. Trimming removed 4 bases from V and 1 base from J, with 11 bases in between. Germline values: CDR1 SGHDT, CDR2 YYEEEE. The length of the CDR3 is 14 residues. CDR3 nucleotide sequence: TGTGCCAGCAGCCCCAAAAATTCCCAAGAGACCCAGTACTTC. Protein: CASSPKNSQETQYF.

This clonotype was counted only a few times. This rearrangement joins TRBV20-1 to TRBJ2-3; 9 nucleotides line up with TRBD2. V was pared by 4 bases and J by 2 bases, with 7 bases of the junction left unmatched. This CDR3 has 15 residues. From germline, CDR1 is DFQATT and CDR2 SNEGSKA (reference sequence). The DNA for the CDR3 is TGCAGTGCTAAAGTAGCGGGAGTGAACACAGATACGCAGTATTTT. This sequence encodes CSAKVAGVNTDTQYF.

This clonotype was counted between two and nine times. The gene calls are TRBV7-8 and TRBJ1-5; TRBD1 matches 7 bases. The germline V gene encodes CDR1 SGHVS and CDR2 FQNEAQ. The trim removed 5 bases at V and 6 bases at J, leaving 7 bases unmatched. The CDR3 runs to 14 residues. CDR3 in amino acids: CASSVEGAAQPQHF. Here the CDR3 DNA reads TGTGCCAGCAGCGTGGAGGGGGCTGCTCAGCCCCAGCATTTT.

About this clonotype itself: Mismatch with germline at one junction end may stem from a read error. The chain is built from TRBV6-2 or TRBV6-3 and TRBJ2-1; a possible D gene is TRBD2 (6 bases). Germline CDR1 reads MNHEY; CDR2 reads SVGEGT. The CDR3 totals 17 residues. The CDR3 sequence is CASSYRIGTYSYNERFF. The CDR3 DNA sequence: TGTGCCAGCAGTTACCGTATTGGGACTTACTCCTACAATGAGCGGTTCTTC.

The V call is TRBV6-2 or TRBV6-3, the J call TRBJ1-5, with D possibly TRBD1 on 5 matching bases. The germline V and J ends were trimmed by 2 bases and 3 bases, with 8 bases remaining between them. Germline V lookup: CDR1 MNHEY, CDR2 SVGEGT. The CDR3 extends over 14 amino acids. The CDR3 sequence: CASSYPGLNQPQHF. The CDR3 nucleotides read TGTGCCAGCAGTTACCCGGGGCTCAATCAGCCCCAGCATTTT.

The chain links TRBV5-1 to TRBJ2-5, with D uncertain. TRBJ2-7 matches the DNA end more closely, so the J call is doubtful. This CDR3 has 12 residues. From germline, CDR1 is SGHRS and CDR2 YFSETQ. CDR3 protein: CASSAVVGEQYF. The CDR3, as DNA: TGCGCCAGCAGCGCTGTAGTTGGCGAGCAGTACTTC.

This clonotype has a handful of counts. V usage is TRBV14 and J usage is TRBJ2-1; no firm D call. The tail of the sequence fits TRBJ2-5 better, so the J call may be wrong. The germline V gene has CDR1 SGHDN and CDR2 FVKESK. The CDR3 sequence is 13 residues long. Here the CDR3 reads CASSQDTRPTQYF. CDR3 nucleotide sequence: TGTGCCAGCAGCCAAGATACACGGCCGACCCAGTACTTC.

V gene TRBV15 combines with J gene TRBJ2-2; D tentatively reads TRBD1 or TRBD2 (5 bases each). Trimming stripped 5 bases from V and 1 base from J, with 11 bases between. The germline CDR1 and CDR2 sequences are LNHNV and YYDKDF (reference sequence). The CDR3 runs to 15 residues. For the CDR3, the DNA is TGTGCCACCAGCTGGGGGAGAGGGAACACCGGGGAGCTGTTTTTT. Translated, it gives CATSWGRGNTGELFF.

This clonotype was observed a few times. This sequence joins TRBV5-6 and TRBJ1-2, with 8 bases matching TRBD1. Unmatched junction bases numbered 10, after V lost 4 bases and J lost 5 bases. The germline V gene encodes CDR1 SGHDT and CDR2 YYEEEE. The CDR3 is 15 amino acids. In DNA, the CDR3 is TGTGCCAGCAGCAGACTGCAGGGGGCTGGGTATGGCTACACCTTC. This translates into CASSRLQGAGYGYTF.

This clonotype was picked up a small number of times. The rearrangement uses TRBV12-3 or TRBV12-4 and TRBJ2-7, with D possibly being TRBD1 (6 bases). The CDR3 sequence is 11 residues long. V lost 6 bases and J 4 bases, leaving 7 bases between the germline ends. Written as DNA, the CDR3 is TGTGCCAGCAGGGACAGATACGAGCAGTACTTC. Translation: CASRDRYEQYF.